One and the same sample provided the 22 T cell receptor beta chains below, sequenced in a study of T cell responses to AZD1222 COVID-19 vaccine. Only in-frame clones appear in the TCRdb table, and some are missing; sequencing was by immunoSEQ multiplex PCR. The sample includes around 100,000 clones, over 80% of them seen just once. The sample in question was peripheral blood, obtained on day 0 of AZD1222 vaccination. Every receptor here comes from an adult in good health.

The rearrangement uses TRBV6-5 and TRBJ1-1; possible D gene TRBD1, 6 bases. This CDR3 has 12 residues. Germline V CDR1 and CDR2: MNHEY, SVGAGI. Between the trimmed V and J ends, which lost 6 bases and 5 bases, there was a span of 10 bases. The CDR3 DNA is TGTGCCAGCAGCAGGGGCTTGACTGAAGCTTTCTTT. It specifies CASSRGLTEAFF.

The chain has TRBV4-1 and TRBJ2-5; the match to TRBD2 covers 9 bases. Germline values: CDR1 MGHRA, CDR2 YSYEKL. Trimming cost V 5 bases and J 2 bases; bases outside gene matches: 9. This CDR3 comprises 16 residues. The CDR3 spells CASSASATSGQETQYF. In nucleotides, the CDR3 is TGCGCCAGCAGCGCTAGCGCGACTAGCGGTCAAGAGACCCAGTACTTC.

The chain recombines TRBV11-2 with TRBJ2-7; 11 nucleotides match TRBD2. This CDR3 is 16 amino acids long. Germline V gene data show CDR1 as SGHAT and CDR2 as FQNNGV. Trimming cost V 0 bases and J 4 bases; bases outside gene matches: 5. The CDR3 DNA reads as TGTGCCAGCAGCTTAGATATGGCTAGCGGGAGGTACGAGCAGTACTTC. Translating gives CASSLDMASGRYEQYF.

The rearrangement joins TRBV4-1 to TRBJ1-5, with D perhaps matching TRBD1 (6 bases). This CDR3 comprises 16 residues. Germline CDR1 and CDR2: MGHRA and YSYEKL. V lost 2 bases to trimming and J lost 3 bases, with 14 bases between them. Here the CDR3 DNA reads TGCGCCAGCAGCCAAAATTTCAGGGGACCCAATCAGCCCCAGCATTTT. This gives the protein CASSQNFRGPNQPQHF.

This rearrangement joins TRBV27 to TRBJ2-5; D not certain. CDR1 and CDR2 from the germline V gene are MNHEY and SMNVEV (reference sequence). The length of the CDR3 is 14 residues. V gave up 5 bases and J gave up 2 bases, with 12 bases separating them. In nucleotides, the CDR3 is TGTGCCAGCAGTCCCTTCGACCCACAAGAGACCCAGTACTTC. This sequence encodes CASSPFDPQETQYF.

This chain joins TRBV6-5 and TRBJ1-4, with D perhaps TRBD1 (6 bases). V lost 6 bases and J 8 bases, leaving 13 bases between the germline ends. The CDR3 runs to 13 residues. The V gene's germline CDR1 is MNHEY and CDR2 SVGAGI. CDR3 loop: CASSRTVREKLFF. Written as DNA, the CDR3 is TGTGCCAGCAGCCGGACAGTGCGGGAAAAACTGTTTTTT.

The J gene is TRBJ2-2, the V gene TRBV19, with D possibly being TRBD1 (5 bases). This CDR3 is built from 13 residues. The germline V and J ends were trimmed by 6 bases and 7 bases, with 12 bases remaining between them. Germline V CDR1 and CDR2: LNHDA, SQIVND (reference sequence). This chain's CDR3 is CASRKDTFGELFF. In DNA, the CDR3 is TGTGCCAGTAGAAAGGACACCTTCGGGGAGCTGTTTTTT.

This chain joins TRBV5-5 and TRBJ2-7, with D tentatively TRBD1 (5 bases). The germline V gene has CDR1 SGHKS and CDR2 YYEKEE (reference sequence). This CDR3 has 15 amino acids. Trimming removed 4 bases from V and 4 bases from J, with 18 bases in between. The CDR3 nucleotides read TGTGCCAGCAGCCTGGGCCCCGTCAGGGAATACGAGCAGTACTTC. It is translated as CASSLGPVREYEQYF.

CDR3 sequence reads: CASSGTSEDNEQFF. The CDR3 nucleotides read TGTGCCAGCAGCGGGACTAGCGAGGACAATGAGCAGTTCTTC. V is TRBV2 and J is TRBJ2-1; TRBD2 aligns across 10 bases. After removal of 6 bases from V and 5 bases from J, the junction contained 4 bases not matched to a gene. Germline V gives CDR1 SNHLY, CDR2 FYNNEI. The CDR3 length is 14 residues. Full variable domain (missing parts from reference TRBV2 and TRBJ2-1): EPEVTQTPSHQVTQMGQEVILRCVPISNHLYFYWYRQILGQKVEFLVSFYNNEISEKSEIFDDQFSVERPDGSNFTLKIRSTKLEDSAMYFCASSGTSEDNEQFFGPGTRLTVL.

CDR3 sequence: CASSLRTERYGYTF. CDR3 coding DNA: TGTGCCAGCAGCCTTAGGACAGAACGCTATGGCTACACCTTC. The rearrangement joins TRBV3-1 (or the pseudogene TRBV3-2) to TRBJ1-2; D perhaps matches TRBD1 (6 bases). Germline loops: CDR1 LGHDT, CDR2 YNNKEL (reference sequence). The CDR3 covers 14 residues. Trimming stripped 4 bases from V and 4 bases from J, with 13 bases between.

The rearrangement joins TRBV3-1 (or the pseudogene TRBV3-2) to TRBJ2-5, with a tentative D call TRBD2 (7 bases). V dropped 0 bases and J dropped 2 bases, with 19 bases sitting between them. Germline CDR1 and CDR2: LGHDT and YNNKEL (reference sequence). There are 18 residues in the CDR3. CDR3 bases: TGTGCCAGCAGCCAAGAGGCGGGGGCGCTGAGCGGGCAAGAGACCCAGTACTTC. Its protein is CASSQEAGALSGQETQYF.

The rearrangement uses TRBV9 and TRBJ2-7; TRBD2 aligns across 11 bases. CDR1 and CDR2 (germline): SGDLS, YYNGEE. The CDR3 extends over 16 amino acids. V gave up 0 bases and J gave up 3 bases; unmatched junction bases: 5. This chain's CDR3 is CASSVEGLADLYEQYF. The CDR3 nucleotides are TGTGCCAGCAGCGTAGAGGGACTAGCGGATCTCTACGAGCAGTACTTC.

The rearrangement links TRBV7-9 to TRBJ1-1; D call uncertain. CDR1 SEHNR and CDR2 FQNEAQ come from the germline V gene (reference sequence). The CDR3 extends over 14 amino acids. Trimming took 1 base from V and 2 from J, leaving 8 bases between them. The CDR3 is CASSLERLNTEAFF. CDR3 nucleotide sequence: TGTGCCAGCAGCTTAGAACGCCTTAACACTGAAGCTTTCTTT.

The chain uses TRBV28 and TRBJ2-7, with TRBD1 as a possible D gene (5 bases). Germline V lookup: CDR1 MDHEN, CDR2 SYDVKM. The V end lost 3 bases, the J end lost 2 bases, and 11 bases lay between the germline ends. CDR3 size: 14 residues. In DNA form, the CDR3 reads TGTGCCAGCAGTTTCACGGTAGGGGCCTACGAGCAGTACTTC. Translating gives CASSFTVGAYEQYF.

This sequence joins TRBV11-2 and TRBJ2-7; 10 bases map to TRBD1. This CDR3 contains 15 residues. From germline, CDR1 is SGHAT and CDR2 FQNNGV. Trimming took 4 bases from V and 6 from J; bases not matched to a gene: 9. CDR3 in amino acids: CASSSTGTGVGEQYF. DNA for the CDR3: TGTGCCAGCAGCTCCACCGGGACAGGGGTAGGCGAGCAGTACTTC. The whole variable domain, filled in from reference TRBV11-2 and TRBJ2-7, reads EAGVAQSPRYKIIEKRQSVAFWCNPISGHATLYWYQQILGQGPKLLIQFQNNGVVDDSQLPKDRFSAERLKGVDSTLKIQPAKLEDSAVYLCASSSTGTGVGEQYFGPGTRLTVT.

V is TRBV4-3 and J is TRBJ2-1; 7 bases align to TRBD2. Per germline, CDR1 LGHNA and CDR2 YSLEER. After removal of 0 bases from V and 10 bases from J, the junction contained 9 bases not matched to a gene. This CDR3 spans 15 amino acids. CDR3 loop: CASSQDLAAQQEQFF. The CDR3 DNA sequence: TGCGCCAGCAGCCAAGATCTAGCGGCCCAACAAGAGCAGTTCTTC.

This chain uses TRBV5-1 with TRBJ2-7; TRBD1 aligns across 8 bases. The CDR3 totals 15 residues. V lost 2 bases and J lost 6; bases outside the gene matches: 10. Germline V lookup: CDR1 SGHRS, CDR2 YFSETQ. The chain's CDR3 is CASSLGQGASGEQYF. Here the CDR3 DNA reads TGCGCCAGCAGCTTAGGGCAGGGGGCTTCCGGCGAGCAGTACTTC.

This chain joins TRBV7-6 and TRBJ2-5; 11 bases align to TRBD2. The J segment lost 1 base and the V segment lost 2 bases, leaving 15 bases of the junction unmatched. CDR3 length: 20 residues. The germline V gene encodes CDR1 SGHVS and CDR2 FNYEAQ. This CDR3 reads CASSLTKTSGTYNTQETQYF. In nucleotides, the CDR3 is TGTGCCAGCAGCTTAACTAAGACTAGCGGGACCTACAATACCCAAGAGACCCAGTACTTC.

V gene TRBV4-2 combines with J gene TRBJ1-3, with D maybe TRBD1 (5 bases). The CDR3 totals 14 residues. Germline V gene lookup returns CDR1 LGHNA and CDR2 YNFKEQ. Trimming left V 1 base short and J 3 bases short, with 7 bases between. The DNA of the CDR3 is TGTGCCAGCAGCCAAGTCGGGGGTGGAAACACCATATATTTT. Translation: CASSQVGGGNTIYF.

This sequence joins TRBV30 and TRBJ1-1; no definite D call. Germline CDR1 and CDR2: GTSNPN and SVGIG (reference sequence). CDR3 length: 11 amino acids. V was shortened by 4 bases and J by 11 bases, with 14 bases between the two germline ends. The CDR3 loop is CAWINPGSAFF. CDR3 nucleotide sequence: TGTGCCTGGATCAATCCAGGATCCGCTTTCTTT.

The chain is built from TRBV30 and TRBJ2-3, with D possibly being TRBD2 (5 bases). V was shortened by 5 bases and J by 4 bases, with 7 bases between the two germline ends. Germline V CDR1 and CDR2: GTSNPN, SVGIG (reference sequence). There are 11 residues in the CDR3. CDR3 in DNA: TGTGCCTGGGAGAGGGCAGATACGCAGTATTTT. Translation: CAWERADTQYF.

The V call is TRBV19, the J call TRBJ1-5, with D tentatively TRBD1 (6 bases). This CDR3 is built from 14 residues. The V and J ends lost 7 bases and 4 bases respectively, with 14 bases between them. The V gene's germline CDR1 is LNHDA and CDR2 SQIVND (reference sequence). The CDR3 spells CASKWQGLNQPQHF. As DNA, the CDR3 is TGTGCCAGTAAGTGGCAGGGGCTAAATCAGCCCCAGCATTTT.